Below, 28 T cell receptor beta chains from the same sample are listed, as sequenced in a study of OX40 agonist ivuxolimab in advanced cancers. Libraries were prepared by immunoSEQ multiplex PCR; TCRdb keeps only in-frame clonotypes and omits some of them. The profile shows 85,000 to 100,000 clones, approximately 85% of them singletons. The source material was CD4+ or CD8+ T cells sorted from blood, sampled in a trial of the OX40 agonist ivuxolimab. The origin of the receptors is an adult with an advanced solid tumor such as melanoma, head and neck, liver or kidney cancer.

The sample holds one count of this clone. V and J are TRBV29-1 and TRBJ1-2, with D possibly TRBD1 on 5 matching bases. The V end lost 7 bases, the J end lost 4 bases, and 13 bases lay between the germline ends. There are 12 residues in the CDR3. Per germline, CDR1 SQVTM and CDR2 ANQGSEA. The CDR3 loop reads CSAMGESYGYTF. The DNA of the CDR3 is TGCAGCGCTATGGGGGAGAGCTATGGCTACACCTTC.

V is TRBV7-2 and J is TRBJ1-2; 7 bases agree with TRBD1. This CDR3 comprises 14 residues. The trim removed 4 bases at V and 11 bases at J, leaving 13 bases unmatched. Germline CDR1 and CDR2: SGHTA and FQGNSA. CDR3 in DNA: TGTGCCAGCAGCTCCCCTTCCTTGACAGGGCGATACACCTTC. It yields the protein CASSSPSLTGRYTF.

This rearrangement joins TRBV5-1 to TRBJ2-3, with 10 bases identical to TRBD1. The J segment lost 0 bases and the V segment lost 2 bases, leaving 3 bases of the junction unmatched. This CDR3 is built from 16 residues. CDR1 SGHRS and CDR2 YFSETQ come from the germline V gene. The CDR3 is CASSLGTGASTDTQYF. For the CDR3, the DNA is TGCGCCAGCAGCTTAGGGACAGGGGCGAGCACAGATACGCAGTATTTT. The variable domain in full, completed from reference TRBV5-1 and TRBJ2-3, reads KAGVTQTPRYLIKTRGQQVTLSCSPISGHRSVSWYQQTPGQGLQFLFEYFSETQRNKGNFPGRFSGRQFSNSRSEMNVSTLELGDSALYLCASSLGTGASTDTQYFGPGTRLTVL.

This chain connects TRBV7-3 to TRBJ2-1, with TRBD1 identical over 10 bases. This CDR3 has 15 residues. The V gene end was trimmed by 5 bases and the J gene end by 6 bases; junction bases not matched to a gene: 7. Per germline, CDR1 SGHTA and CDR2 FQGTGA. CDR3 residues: CASSKDRGRSNEQFF. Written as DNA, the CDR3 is TGTGCCAGCAGCAAAGACAGGGGGCGCTCCAATGAGCAGTTCTTC.

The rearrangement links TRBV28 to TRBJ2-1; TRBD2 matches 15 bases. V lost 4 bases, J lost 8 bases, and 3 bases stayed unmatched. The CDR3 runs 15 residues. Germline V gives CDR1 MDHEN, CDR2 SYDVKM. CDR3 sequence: CASSWTSGGVYEQFF. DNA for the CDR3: TGTGCCAGCAGTTGGACTAGCGGGGGGGTATATGAGCAGTTCTTC.

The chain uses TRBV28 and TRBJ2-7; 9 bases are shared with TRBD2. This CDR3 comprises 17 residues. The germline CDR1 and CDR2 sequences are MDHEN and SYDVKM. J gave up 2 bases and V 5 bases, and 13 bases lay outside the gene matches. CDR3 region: CASSDWAFASGTYEQYF. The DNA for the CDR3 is TGTGCCAGCAGTGACTGGGCCTTTGCTAGCGGGACCTACGAGCAGTACTTC.

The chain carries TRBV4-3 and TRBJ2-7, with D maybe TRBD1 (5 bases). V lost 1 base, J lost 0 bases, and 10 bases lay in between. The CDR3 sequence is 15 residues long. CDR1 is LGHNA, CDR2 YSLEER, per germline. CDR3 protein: CASSQAWQGSYEQYF. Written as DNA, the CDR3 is TGCGCCAGCAGCCAAGCCTGGCAGGGCTCCTACGAGCAGTACTTC.

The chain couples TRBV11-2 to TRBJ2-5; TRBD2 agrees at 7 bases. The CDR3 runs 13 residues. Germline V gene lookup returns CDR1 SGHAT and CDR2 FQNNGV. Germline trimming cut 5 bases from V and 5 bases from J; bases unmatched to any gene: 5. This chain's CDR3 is CASSGGVAETQYF. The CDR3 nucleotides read TGTGCCAGCAGCGGGGGGGTAGCGGAGACCCAGTACTTC.

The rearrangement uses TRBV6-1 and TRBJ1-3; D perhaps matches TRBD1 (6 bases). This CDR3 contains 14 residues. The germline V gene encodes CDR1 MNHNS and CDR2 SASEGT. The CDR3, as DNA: TGTGTATCGGTTGCTGGGGGCACTGGAAACACCATATATTTT. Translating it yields CVSVAGGTGNTIYF.

CDR3 residues: CASSLGGGPNYGYTF. The CDR3, as DNA: TGCGCCAGCAGCTTGGGAGGGGGCCCCAACTATGGCTACACCTTC. This chain joins TRBV5-1 and TRBJ1-2; 7 bases are shared with TRBD1. The CDR3 is 15 residues long. Germline assignment: CDR1 SGHRS and CDR2 YFSETQ. After removal of 0 bases from V and 2 bases from J, the junction contained 4 bases not matched to a gene.

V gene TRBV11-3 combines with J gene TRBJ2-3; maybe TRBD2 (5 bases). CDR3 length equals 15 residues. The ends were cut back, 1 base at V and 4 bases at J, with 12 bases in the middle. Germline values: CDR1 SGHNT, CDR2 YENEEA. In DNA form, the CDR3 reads TGTGCCAGCAGCTTAGGCGGGCCCTGGGCAGATACGCAGTATTTT. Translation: CASSLGGPWADTQYF.

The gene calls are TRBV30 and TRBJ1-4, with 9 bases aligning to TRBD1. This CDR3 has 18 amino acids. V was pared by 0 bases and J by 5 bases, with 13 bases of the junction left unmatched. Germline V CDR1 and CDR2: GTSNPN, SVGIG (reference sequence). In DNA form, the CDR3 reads TGTGCCTGGAGTGTACTCCCCCCGGGACAGGGAGGCAATGAAAAACTGTTTTTT. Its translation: CAWSVLPPGQGGNEKLFF.

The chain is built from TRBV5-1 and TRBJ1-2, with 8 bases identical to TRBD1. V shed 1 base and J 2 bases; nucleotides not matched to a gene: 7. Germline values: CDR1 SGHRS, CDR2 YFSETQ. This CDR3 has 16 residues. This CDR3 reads CASSLSPGQVNYGYTF. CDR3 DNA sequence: TGCGCCAGCAGCTTGTCGCCGGGACAGGTCAACTATGGCTACACCTTC.

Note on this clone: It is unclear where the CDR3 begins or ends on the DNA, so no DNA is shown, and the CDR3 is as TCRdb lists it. CDR3 amino acids: CASSSAPGQGNTEAFF. The chain is built from TRBV6-6 and TRBJ1-1; TRBD1 was called by the table and not checked on the DNA. The CDR3 totals 16 residues, both ends included. The V gene's germline CDR1 is MNHNY and CDR2 SVGAGI (reference sequence).

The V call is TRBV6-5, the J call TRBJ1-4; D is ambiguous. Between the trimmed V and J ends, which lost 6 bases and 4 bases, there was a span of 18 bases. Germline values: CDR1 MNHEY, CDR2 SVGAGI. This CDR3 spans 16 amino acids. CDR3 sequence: CASSYSRSTLNEKLFF. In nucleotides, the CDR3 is TGTGCCAGCAGCTACAGCCGATCGACACTTAATGAAAAACTGTTTTTT.

The CDR3 DNA reads TGTGCCAGCAGCGTAGGGAAAGGTACGCAGTATTTT. Residues: CASSVGKGTQYF. V usage is TRBV9 and J usage is TRBJ2-3, with D unresolved. Germline loops: CDR1 SGDLS, CDR2 YYNGEE. V shed 0 bases and J shed 8 bases, with 7 bases lying between them. The CDR3 length is 12 residues.

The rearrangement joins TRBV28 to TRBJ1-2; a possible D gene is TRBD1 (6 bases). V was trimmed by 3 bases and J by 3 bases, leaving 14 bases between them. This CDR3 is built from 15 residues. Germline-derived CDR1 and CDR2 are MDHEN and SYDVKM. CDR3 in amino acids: CASSFTKTGDYGYTF. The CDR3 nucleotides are TGTGCCAGCAGTTTCACTAAGACAGGAGACTATGGCTACACCTTC.

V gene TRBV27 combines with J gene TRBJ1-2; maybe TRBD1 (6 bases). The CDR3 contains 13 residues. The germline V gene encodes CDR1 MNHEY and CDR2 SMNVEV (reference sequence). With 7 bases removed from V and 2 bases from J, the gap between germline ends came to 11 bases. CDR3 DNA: TGTGCCAGCATGGACAGTTTAAACTATGGCTACACCTTC. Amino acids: CASMDSLNYGYTF.

CDR3 DNA: TGTGCCAGCATCCGACGGAGACAGGAAGAAGAAAAACTGTTTTTT. Its protein is CASIRRRQEEEKLFF. The rearrangement joins TRBV6-4 to TRBJ1-4, with D maybe TRBD1 (6 bases). The germline V gene encodes CDR1 MRHNA and CDR2 SNTAGT. The CDR3 covers 15 residues. V was clipped by 7 bases and J by 8 bases, with 20 bases between them.

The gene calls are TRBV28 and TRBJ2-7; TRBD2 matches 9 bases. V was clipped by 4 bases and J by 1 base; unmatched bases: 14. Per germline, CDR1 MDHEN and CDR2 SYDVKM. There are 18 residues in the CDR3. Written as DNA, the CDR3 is TGTGCCAGCAGTTCCCCCACCGGTCAAGCGGGAGGATCCTACGAGCAGTACTTC. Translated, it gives CASSSPTGQAGGSYEQYF.

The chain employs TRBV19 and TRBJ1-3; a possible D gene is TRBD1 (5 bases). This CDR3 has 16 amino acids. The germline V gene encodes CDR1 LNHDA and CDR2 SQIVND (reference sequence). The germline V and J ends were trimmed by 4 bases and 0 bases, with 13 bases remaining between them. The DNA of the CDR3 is TGTGCCAGTAGTACAGGGCGCACTGCCTCTGGAAACACCATATATTTT. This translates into CASSTGRTASGNTIYF.

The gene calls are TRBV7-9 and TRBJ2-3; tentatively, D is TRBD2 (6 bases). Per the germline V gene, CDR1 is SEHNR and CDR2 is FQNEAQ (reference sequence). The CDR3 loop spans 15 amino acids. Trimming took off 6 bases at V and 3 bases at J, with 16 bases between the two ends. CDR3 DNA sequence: TGTGCCAGCAGTGCCCGGGGTAGCGGTACAGATACGCAGTATTTT. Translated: CASSARGSGTDTQYF.

In nucleotides, the CDR3 is TGTGCCAGCTCACCTCGCTTAGGGGCTGGGGCCAACGTCCTGACTTTC. Translation gives CASSPRLGAGANVLTF. This chain connects TRBV18 to TRBJ2-6; maybe TRBD1 (5 bases). The CDR3 spans 16 residues. The germline V and J ends were trimmed by 3 bases and 2 bases, with 11 bases remaining between them. From germline, CDR1 is KGHSH and CDR2 LQKENI. The full variable domain, completed using reference TRBV18 and TRBJ2-6, is NAGVMQNPRHLVRRRGQEARLRCSPMKGHSHVYWYRQLPEEGLKFMVYLQKENIIDESGMPKERFSAEFPKEGPSILRIQQVVRGDSAAYFCASSPRLGAGANVLTFGAGSRLTVL.

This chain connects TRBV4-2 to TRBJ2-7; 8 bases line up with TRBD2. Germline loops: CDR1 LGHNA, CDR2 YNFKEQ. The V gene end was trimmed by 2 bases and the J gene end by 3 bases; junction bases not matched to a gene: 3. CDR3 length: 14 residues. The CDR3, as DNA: TGTGCCAGCAGCCAACCGGGAGGGCGCTACGAGCAGTACTTC. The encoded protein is CASSQPGGRYEQYF.

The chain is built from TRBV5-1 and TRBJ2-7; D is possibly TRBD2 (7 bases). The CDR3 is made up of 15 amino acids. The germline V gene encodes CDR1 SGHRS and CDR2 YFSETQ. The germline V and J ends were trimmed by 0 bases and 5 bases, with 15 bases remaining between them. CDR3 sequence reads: CASSLEGGGPHEQYF. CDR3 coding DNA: TGCGCCAGCAGCTTGGAGGGGGGAGGGCCCCACGAGCAGTACTTC.

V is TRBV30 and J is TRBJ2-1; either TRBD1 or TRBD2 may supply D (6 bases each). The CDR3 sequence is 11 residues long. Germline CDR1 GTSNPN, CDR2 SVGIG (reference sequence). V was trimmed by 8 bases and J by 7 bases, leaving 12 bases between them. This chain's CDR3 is CAGGQGNEQFF. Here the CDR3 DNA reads TGTGCCGGGGGGCAGGGGAATGAGCAGTTCTTC.

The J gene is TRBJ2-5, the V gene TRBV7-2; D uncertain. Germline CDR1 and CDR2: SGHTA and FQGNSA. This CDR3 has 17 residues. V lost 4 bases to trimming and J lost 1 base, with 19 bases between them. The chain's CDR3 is CASSSIDRLPGQETQYF. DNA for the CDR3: TGTGCCAGCAGCTCTATCGACCGCCTCCCAGGCCAAGAGACCCAGTACTTC.

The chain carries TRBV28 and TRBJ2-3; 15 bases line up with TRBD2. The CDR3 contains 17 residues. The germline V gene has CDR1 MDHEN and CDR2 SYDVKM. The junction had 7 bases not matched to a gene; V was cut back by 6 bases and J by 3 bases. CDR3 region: CASRALGLAGGTDTQYF. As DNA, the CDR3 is TGTGCCAGCAGAGCCTTGGGACTAGCGGGAGGAACAGATACGCAGTATTTT. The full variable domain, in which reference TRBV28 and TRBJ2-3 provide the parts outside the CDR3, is DVKVTQSSRYLVKRTGEKVFLECVQDMDHENMFWYRQDPGLGLRLIYFSYDVKMKEKGDIPEGYSVSREKKERFSLILESASTNQTSMYLCASRALGLAGGTDTQYFGPGTRLTVL.